Given below is one T cell receptor beta chain in context. Sequencing used immunoSEQ multiplex PCR; TCRdb keeps in-frame clones, though not all of them. The sample holds 70,000 or so clones, about 93% seen once. This record belongs to a study of cytomegalovirus exposure and HLA in healthy donors. V was pared by 2 bases and J by 5 bases, with 8 bases between. Germline CDR1 SGHDT, CDR2 YYEEEE. This CDR3 spans 13 amino acids. Sequencing input: PBMCs. The V gene is TRBV5-6, the J gene TRBJ2-1; D remains ambiguous. The sequence came from a woman aged 18-29 years in good health and CMV-seropositive. CDR3 DNA: TGTGCCAGCAGCTTTGGGCAAAACAATGAGCAGTTCTTC. This sequence encodes CASSFGQNNEQFF.